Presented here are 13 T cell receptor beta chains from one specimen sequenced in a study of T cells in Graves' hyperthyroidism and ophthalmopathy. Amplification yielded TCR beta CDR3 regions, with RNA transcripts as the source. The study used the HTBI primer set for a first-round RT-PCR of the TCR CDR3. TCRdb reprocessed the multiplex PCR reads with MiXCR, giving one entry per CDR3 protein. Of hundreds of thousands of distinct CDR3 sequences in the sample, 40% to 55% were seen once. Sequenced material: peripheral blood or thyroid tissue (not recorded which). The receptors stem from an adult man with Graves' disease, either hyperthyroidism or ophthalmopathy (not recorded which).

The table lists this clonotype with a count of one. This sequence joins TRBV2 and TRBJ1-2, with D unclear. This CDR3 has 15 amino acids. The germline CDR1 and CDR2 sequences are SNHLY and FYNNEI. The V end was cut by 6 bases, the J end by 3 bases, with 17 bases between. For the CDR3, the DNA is TGTGCCAGCAGAGTTGCTAACGTCTGGGACTATGGCTACACCTTC. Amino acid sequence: CASRVANVWDYGYTF.

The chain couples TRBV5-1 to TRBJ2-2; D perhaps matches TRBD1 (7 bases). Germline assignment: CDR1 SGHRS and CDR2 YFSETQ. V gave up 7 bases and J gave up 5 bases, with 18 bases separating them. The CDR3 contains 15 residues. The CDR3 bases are TGCGCCAGCCGGATGGAGGGGGCTGTGACCGGGGAGCTGTTTTTT. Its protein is CASRMEGAVTGELFF.

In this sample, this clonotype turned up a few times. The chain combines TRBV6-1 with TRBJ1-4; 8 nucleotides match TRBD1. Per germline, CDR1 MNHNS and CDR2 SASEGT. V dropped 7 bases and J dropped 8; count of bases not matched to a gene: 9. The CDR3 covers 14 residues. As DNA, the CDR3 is TGTGCCAGCACGCTCCAGGGGGCGAGGGAAAAACTGTTTTTT. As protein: CASTLQGAREKLFF.

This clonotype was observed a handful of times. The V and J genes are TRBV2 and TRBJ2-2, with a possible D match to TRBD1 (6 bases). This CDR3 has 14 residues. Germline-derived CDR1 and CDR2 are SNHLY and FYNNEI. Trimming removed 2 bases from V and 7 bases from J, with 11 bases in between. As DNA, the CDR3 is TGTGCCAGCAGTGAACAGGGGCTCGGCGGGGAGCTGTTTTTT. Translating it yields CASSEQGLGGELFF.

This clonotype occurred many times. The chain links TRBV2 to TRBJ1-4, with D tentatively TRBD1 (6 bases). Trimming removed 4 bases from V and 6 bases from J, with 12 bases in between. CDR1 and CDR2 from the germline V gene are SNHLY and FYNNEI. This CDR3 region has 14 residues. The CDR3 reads CASSGSGAYEKLFF. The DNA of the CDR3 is TGTGCCAGCAGTGGATCAGGGGCATATGAAAAACTGTTTTTT.

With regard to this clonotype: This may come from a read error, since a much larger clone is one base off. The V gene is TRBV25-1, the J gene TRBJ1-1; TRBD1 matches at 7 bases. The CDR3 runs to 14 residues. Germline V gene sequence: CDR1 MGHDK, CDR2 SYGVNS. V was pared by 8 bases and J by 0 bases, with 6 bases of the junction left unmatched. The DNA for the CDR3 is TGTGCCAGCGACCTTGGACAGGTGAACACTGAAGCTTTCTTT. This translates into CASDLGQVNTEAFF.

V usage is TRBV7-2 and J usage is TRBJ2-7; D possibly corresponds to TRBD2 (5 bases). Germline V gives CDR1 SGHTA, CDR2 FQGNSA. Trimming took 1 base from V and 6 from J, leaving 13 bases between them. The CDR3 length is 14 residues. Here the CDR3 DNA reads TGTGCCAGCAGCTTAGTTGGAGGACCCGGCGAGCAGTACTTC. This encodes CASSLVGGPGEQYF.

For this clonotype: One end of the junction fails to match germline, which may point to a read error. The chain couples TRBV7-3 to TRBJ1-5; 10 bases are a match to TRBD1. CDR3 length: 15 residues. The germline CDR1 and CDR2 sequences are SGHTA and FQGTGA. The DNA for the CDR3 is TGCGCCAGCAGCCATAGACAGGGGGCTACTCAGCCCCAGCATTTT. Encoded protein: CASSHRQGATQPQHF.

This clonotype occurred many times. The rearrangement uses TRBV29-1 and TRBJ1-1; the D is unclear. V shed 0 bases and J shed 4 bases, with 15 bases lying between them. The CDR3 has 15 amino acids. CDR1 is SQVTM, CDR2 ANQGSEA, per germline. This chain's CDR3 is CSVEEGGMYGTEAFF. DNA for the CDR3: TGCAGCGTTGAAGAAGGCGGGATGTATGGCACTGAAGCTTTCTTT.

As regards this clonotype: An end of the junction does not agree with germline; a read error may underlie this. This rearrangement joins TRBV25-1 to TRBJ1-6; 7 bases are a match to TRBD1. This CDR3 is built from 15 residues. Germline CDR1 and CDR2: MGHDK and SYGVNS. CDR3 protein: CACSADRDSHSPLHF. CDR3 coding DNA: TGTGCCTGCAGTGCTGACAGGGATAGTCATTCACCCCTCCACTTT.

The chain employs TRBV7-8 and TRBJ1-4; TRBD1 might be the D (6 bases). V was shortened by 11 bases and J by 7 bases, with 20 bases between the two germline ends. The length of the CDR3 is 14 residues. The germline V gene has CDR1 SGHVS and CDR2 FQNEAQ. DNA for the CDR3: TGTGCCTGGAGCCACCACAGGGAACCTGAAAAACTGTTTTTT. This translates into CAWSHHREPEKLFF.

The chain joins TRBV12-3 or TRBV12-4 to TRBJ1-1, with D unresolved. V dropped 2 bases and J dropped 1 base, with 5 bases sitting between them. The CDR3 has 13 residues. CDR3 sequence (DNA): TGTGCCAGCAGTTTATTTCAGAACACTGAAGCTTTCTTT. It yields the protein CASSLFQNTEAFF.

CDR3 sequence (DNA): TGTGCCAGCAGTTGGGCAGGGGGCTACGAGCAGTACTTC. Amino acids: CASSWAGGYEQYF. The chain is built from TRBV7-2 and TRBJ2-5; 7 bases map to TRBD1. TRBJ2-7 explains the end of the DNA better; the J call may be wrong. The CDR3 is 13 amino acids. Germline CDR1 and CDR2: SGHTA and FQGNSA.